These T cell receptor beta chains were read from a single sample in a study of cytomegalovirus exposure and HLA in healthy donors. TCRdb's table, derived via immunoSEQ multiplex PCR, lists solely in-frame clones and lacks some. The data hold under 200,000 clones, with around three quarters observed a single time. The sequenced sample consisted of PBMCs. These receptors all stem from a woman in her forties or fifties in good health and CMV-seronegative. Each CDR3 is given with its conserved first and last residue. Fields, in order: clone size, V gene, CDR3 length, D gene, J gene, CDR3 DNA, CDR3 protein. The D gene is left open where the match is weak. Clone size, where shown, is once, few, many, or a class for clones that have expanded.

.	TRBV6-5	15	TRBD2	TRBJ2-1	TGTGCCAGCAACAAACTAGCGGGGGTTTCGCATGAGCAGTTCTTC	CASNKLAGVSHEQFF
.	TRBV27	14	.	TRBJ2-1	TGTGCCAGCACCAAAGGAGGGTCCTACAATGAGCAGTTCTTC	CASTKGGSYNEQFF
.	TRBV19	13	TRBD1	TRBJ2-7	TGTGCCAGTGCGCAGGGGGCGAGAGACGAGCAGTACTTC	CASAQGARDEQYF
.	TRBV30	16	TRBD2	TRBJ2-5	TGTGCCTGGAGTGTAGCCGTAGCGGGGGCCCAGGGGACCCAGTACTTC	CAWSVAVAGAQGTQYF
.	TRBV29-1	18	.	TRBJ1-1	TGCAGCGTTGAAGCCCCCGGGAAGGGAGGGAGAATGAACACTGAAGCTTTCTTT	CSVEAPGKGGRMNTEAFF
.	TRBV19	13	.	TRBJ1-3	TGTGCCAGTAGTACGGGCTCTGGAAACACCATATATTTT	CASSTGSGNTIYF
.	TRBV28	13	.	TRBJ2-5	TGTGCCAGCCTAGGGGGGGCGAGGGAGACCCAGTACTTC	CASLGGARETQYF
.	TRBV4-1	16	TRBD1	TRBJ1-2	TGCGCCAGCAGCCAAGACCGGACAGGAACCAACTATGGCTACACCTTC	CASSQDRTGTNYGYTF
.	TRBV7-9	16	.	TRBJ2-1	TGTGCCAGCAGCTTAGGCCTTTCCAAGGACAGCAATGAGCAGTTCTTC	CASSLGLSKDSNEQFF
.	TRBV19	13	.	TRBJ2-7	TGTGCCAGTAGAAACCGGGGGGCTTACGAGCAGTACTTC	CASRNRGAYEQYF
once	TRBV6-1	15	.	TRBJ2-2	TGTGCCAGCCGCTTGGCGGGGATATCCACCGGGGAGCTGTTTTTT	CASRLAGISTGELFF
.	TRBV7-6	13	.	TRBJ1-2	TGTGCCAGCAGCTTAGGGGCAGGCTATGGCTACACCTTC	CASSLGAGYGYTF
.	TRBV27	15	.	TRBJ1-5	TGTGCCAGCAGTTTATCCCTCCACAGTGATCAGCCCCAGCATTTT	CASSLSLHSDQPQHF
.	TRBV14	18	TRBD2	TRBJ2-3	TGTGCCAGCAGCCAACCCAGACTAGCGGGAGGCCCCACAGATACGCAGTATTTT	CASSQPRLAGGPTDTQYF
.	TRBV10-3	14	TRBD2	TRBJ2-1	TGTGCCATCAGTTCCGGGACTAGCGGCAATGAGCAGTTCTTC	CAISSGTSGNEQFF
.	TRBV9	16	.	TRBJ2-3	TGTGCCAGCAGCGTAGGGGATAGCGTCAGCACAGATACGCAGTATTTT	CASSVGDSVSTDTQYF